The 27 T cell receptor beta chains reported below all come from one sample, sequenced in a study of identical twins (TCRdb year 2016). The library came from 5' RACE. TCRdb names Illumina HiSeq 2000 as the instrument used. Using fastp trimming at Q25 and MiXCR clonotype assembly, TCRdb reanalyzed the public sequencing data and kept in-frame beta chains. Entries that share a CDR3 protein sequence are merged under the most common genes and DNA. For this sample the table gives 1.5 million to 2 million distinct CDR3 sequences, of which about 30% were detected only once. Over 0.25% of the sample is held by the ten biggest clonotypes. Sequencing used cord blood. These receptors were taken from a newborn girl in good health.

The chain joins TRBV5-6 to TRBJ2-1; either TRBD1 or TRBD2 may fit D (5 bases each). Trimming shortened V by 1 base and J by 7 bases, and 12 bases separated the two germline ends. Looked up from germline, CDR1 is SGHDT and CDR2 is YYEEEE. The CDR3 is 14 residues long. CDR3 protein: CASSLTVWGNEQFF. The CDR3, as DNA: TGTGCCAGCAGCTTGACCGTATGGGGGAATGAGCAGTTCTTC.

V and J are TRBV10-3 and TRBJ2-3; 11 bases are a match to TRBD2. CDR1 is ENHRY and CDR2 is SYGVKD in the germline V gene. Unmatched junction bases numbered 9, after V lost 6 bases and J lost 4 bases. The CDR3 sequence is 16 residues long. The CDR3 coding sequence is TGTGCCATCAGGGTTTTAGCGGGAGGGGACGCAGATACGCAGTATTTT. It encodes CAIRVLAGGDADTQYF.

This rearrangement joins TRBV28 to TRBJ2-1; weak D call: TRBD2 (7 bases). The length of the CDR3 is 14 residues. The germline CDR1 and CDR2 sequences are MDHEN and SYDVKM. Trimming stripped 3 bases from V and 5 bases from J, with 11 bases between. This chain's CDR3 is CASSFWGGHNEQFF. The CDR3 nucleotides are TGTGCCAGCAGTTTTTGGGGGGGGCACAATGAGCAGTTCTTC.

The chain has TRBV20-1 and TRBJ2-1, with TRBD2 matching 14 bases. The CDR3 has 17 amino acids. With 6 bases clipped from V and 0 bases from J, the junction kept 7 bases outside the gene matches. Germline CDR1 and CDR2: DFQATT and SNEGSKA (reference sequence). This chain's CDR3 is CSAPGLAGDSSYNEQFF. In nucleotides, the CDR3 is TGCAGTGCCCCGGGACTAGCGGGAGACAGCTCCTACAATGAGCAGTTCTTC.

The chain has TRBV6-5 and TRBJ1-4; D not certain. The CDR3 is 13 residues long. Germline CDR1 is MNHEY and CDR2 is SVGAGI. Trimming left V 6 bases short and J 3 bases short, with 8 bases between. CDR3 amino acids: CASRPRANEKLFF. The CDR3 nucleotides read TGTGCCAGCAGGCCGAGGGCTAATGAAAAACTGTTTTTT.

The chain carries TRBV24-1 and TRBJ2-1; 9 nucleotides line up with TRBD2. Trimming cost V 8 bases and J 0 bases; bases outside gene matches: 13. The CDR3 spans 18 residues. Germline CDR1 reads KGHDR; CDR2 reads SFDVKD. CDR3 coding DNA: TGTGCCACCAATCCTAGCGGGACCCCAAAAGGCTCCTACAATGAGCAGTTCTTC. Protein product: CATNPSGTPKGSYNEQFF.

Note on this clonotype: One end of the junction fails to match germline, which may point to a read error. The chain has TRBV13 and TRBJ2-1; 11 bases map to TRBD2. CDR3 length: 17 residues. Germline V gene data show CDR1 as PRHDT and CDR2 as FYEKMQ (reference sequence). The CDR3 DNA is TGTGCCAGCAGCTTAGGCTGGACTAGCGGGCCTTACAATGAGCGGTTCTTC. Its translation is CASSLGWTSGPYNERFF.

The rearrangement links TRBV20-1 to TRBJ2-5; D call uncertain. This CDR3 spans 12 amino acids. Germline CDR1 DFQATT, CDR2 SNEGSKA (reference sequence). Trimming pared 3 bases from V and 10 bases from J, leaving 15 bases between. The CDR3 here is CSARRTGFGQYF. The DNA for the CDR3 is TGCAGTGCTAGGCGTACCGGTTTCGGCCAGTACTTC.

This clonotype was detected only a few times. This chain uses TRBV3-1 with TRBJ2-5; 9 positions agree with TRBD2. The J call may be incorrect, as the DNA end agrees better with TRBJ2-7. CDR3 length equals 19 residues. The germline gives CDR1 LGHDT, CDR2 YNNKEL (reference sequence). CDR3 DNA: TGTGCCAGCAGCCAAGGACGTGTAGGTTTACTAGCGGGTAAGGACGAGCAGTACTTC. This encodes CASSQGRVGLLAGKDEQYF.

DNA for the CDR3: TGTGCCAGCAGTCCACGAGGGACAGGACGCTACGAGCAGTACTTC. It codes for CASSPRGTGRYEQYF. This rearrangement joins TRBV6-5 to TRBJ2-7, with TRBD1 matching over 8 bases. This CDR3 is 15 amino acids long. The J segment lost 3 bases and the V segment lost 5 bases, leaving 9 bases of the junction unmatched. The germline gives CDR1 MNHEY, CDR2 SVGAGI.

The V and J genes are TRBV5-1 and TRBJ2-1, with TRBD2 matching 10 bases. The germline V gene has CDR1 SGHRS and CDR2 YFSETQ. J lost 2 bases, V lost 0 bases, and 5 bases had no gene match. The CDR3 length is 17 residues. CDR3 DNA: TGCGCCAGCAGCTTGGGACTAGCGGGTGTCACCTACAATGAGCAGTTCTTC. It is translated as CASSLGLAGVTYNEQFF.

This clonotype was counted only a few times. This rearrangement joins TRBV5-1 to TRBJ1-5; possible D gene TRBD1, 5 bases. The germline V gene encodes CDR1 SGHRS and CDR2 YFSETQ. This CDR3 is 13 amino acids long. Trimming removed 3 bases from V and 5 bases from J, with 9 bases in between. The CDR3 loop is CASSSLGDQPQHF. CDR3 bases: TGCGCCAGCAGCTCCCTGGGGGATCAGCCCCAGCATTTT.

A note on this clonotype: A read error may explain this, as a much larger clone is one base away. The gene calls are TRBV25-1 and TRBJ1-5; TRBD1 agrees at 7 bases. The trim removed 4 bases at V and 5 bases at J, leaving 2 bases unmatched. In germline, CDR1 is MGHDK, CDR2 SYGVNS. The CDR3 sequence is 13 residues long. CDR3 nucleotide sequence: TGTGCCAGCAGTGGACAGGGCTATCAGCCCCAGCATTTT. This translates into CASSGQGYQPQHF.

There are a few counts of this clonotype. The chain carries TRBV9 and TRBJ2-1; 13 bases match TRBD2. The CDR3 covers 15 residues. Germline V lookup: CDR1 SGDLS, CDR2 YYNGEE. Trimming at V came to 4 bases and at J to 8 bases, leaving 6 bases not matched to a gene. The CDR3 region has the DNA TGTGCCAGCAGCAGCGGGACTAGCGGGGCCGATGAGCAGTTCTTC. It encodes CASSSGTSGADEQFF. Combining the CDR3 with reference TRBV9 and TRBJ2-1 gives the whole variable domain DSGVTQTPKHLITATGQRVTLRCSPRSGDLSVYWYQQSLDQGLQFLIQYYNGEERAKGNILERFSAQQFPDLHSELNLSSLELGDSALYFCASSSGTSGADEQFFGPGTRLTVL.

This clonotype was seen ten or more times. V and J are TRBV5-1 and TRBJ2-5; D gene ambiguous. CDR3 length: 11 amino acids. V lost 4 bases and J lost 5, with 6 bases in between. Germline V CDR1 and CDR2: SGHRS, YFSETQ. The CDR3 DNA reads as TGCGCCAGCAGCCAGATGGAGACCCAGTACTTC. Protein sequence: CASSQMETQYF.

Only one count was recorded for this clonotype. A much bigger clone sits one base away, suggesting this may be a read error. The V gene is TRBV5-1, the J gene TRBJ2-5; D gene unclear. The CDR3 has 13 amino acids. Germline CDR1 and CDR2: SGHRS and YFSETQ. The CDR3: CVSSLGPRETQYF. The CDR3 DNA reads as TGCGTCAGCAGCTTGGGCCCTCGAGAGACCCAGTACTTC.

This clonotype was seen only a few times. The chain combines TRBV20-1 with TRBJ2-7; tentative D call: TRBD1 (6 bases). The CDR3 runs 15 residues. In germline, CDR1 is DFQATT, CDR2 SNEGSKA (reference sequence). The V and J ends lost 3 bases and 3 bases respectively, with 18 bases between them. This chain's CDR3 is CSASWSGQIFYEQYF. The DNA for the CDR3 is TGCAGTGCTAGTTGGTCCGGACAGATTTTCTACGAGCAGTACTTC.

This clonotype was seen a few times. V and J are TRBV20-1 and TRBJ2-1; TRBD2 matches at 7 bases. The ends lost 6 bases at V and 1 base at J; junction bases unmatched: 9. Germline values: CDR1 DFQATT, CDR2 SNEGSKA (reference sequence). The CDR3 has 15 residues. Written as DNA, the CDR3 is TGCAGTGCCCATTCTAGCGGCCCTTCCTACAATGAGCAGTTCTTC. Its protein is CSAHSSGPSYNEQFF.

In this sample, this clonotype turned up a few times. The rearrangement uses TRBV6-6 and TRBJ1-1; D gene ambiguous. The germline V and J ends were trimmed by 6 bases and 1 base, with 12 bases remaining between them. CDR3 length: 14 residues. CDR1 MNHNY and CDR2 SVGAGI come from the germline V gene (reference sequence). The CDR3 region is CASSIGRGNTEAFF. The CDR3, as DNA: TGTGCCAGCAGCATTGGGCGGGGGAACACTGAAGCTTTCTTT.

This clonotype was seen only once. A much larger clone lies a single base off, so this may be a read error. The gene calls are TRBV2 and TRBJ2-7; TRBD1 might be the D (5 bases). The CDR3 runs to 12 residues. Germline V gene sequence: CDR1 SNHLY, CDR2 FYNNEI. The CDR3 loop is CASGEQAYEQYF. The CDR3 nucleotides are TGTGCCAGCGGTGAACAGGCCTACGAGCAGTACTTC.

The chain joins TRBV29-1 to TRBJ2-5, with D unclear. The CDR3 extends over 12 amino acids. Germline V gene lookup returns CDR1 SQVTM and CDR2 ANQGSEA. V lost 1 base to trimming and J lost 6 bases, with 9 bases between them. The CDR3 DNA follows: TGCAGCGTTGAAGCCCTTGGACAGACCCAGTACTTC. Protein: CSVEALGQTQYF.

This clonotype was seen many times. Its ends do not fully match the called genes, so a read error is possible. This chain links TRBV5-1 with TRBJ1-5, with D uncertain. Germline CDR1 reads SGHRS; CDR2 reads YFSETQ. This CDR3 is built from 15 residues. For the CDR3, the DNA is TGTGCCAGCAGCTTAGAAGGCCAGGGCAATCAGCCCCAGCATTTT. It codes for CASSLEGQGNQPQHF.

This clonotype was counted a few times. This chain connects TRBV21-1 to TRBJ1-5. TRBV21-1 is noted as a pseudogene. The CDR3 is 14 amino acids. CDR3 nucleotide sequence: TGTGCCAGCAGCAAATTTATGGTTCGGCAGCCCCAGCATTTT. Protein: CASSKFMVRQPQHF.

The genes are TRBV20-1 and TRBJ1-5, with TRBD1 as a possible D gene (5 bases). Germline loops: CDR1 DFQATT, CDR2 SNEGSKA (reference sequence). This CDR3 contains 13 residues. Deletions cut 7 bases from V and 4 bases from J, with 14 bases between. CDR3 in DNA: TGCAGTGGCCATGGGACGGGGAATCAGCCCCAGCATTTT. It yields the protein CSGHGTGNQPQHF.

This clonotype turned up a few times. This chain joins TRBV12-5 and TRBJ2-1; TRBD2 aligns across 7 bases. Germline lookup yields CDR1 LGHNT and CDR2 FRNRAP. The CDR3 runs 17 residues. J was trimmed by 0 bases and V by 4 bases; bases with no gene match: 9. The CDR3 is CASGSQLAPSSYNEQFF. The CDR3 region has the DNA TGTGCTAGTGGTTCCCAACTAGCGCCTAGCTCCTACAATGAGCAGTTCTTC.

This sequence joins TRBV20-1 and TRBJ2-3, with TRBD1 as a possible D gene (6 bases). This CDR3 is built from 15 residues. The germline gives CDR1 DFQATT, CDR2 SNEGSKA (reference sequence). V shed 5 bases and J shed 4 bases, with 19 bases lying between them. The CDR3 DNA sequence: TGCAGTGCTCGCCCGGCAGGGGTTAGGGCAGATACGCAGTATTTT. Translation gives CSARPAGVRADTQYF.

This sequence joins TRBV24-1 and TRBJ2-7; 10 bases are a match to TRBD2. The length of the CDR3 is 15 residues. Germline assignment: CDR1 KGHDR and CDR2 SFDVKD. After removal of 3 bases from V and 7 bases from J, the junction contained 8 bases not matched to a gene. CDR3 sequence: CATSDRTSGVTEQYF. In DNA form, the CDR3 reads TGTGCCACCAGTGATCGGACTAGCGGCGTTACTGAGCAGTACTTC.